A single sample is the source of the 9 T cell receptor beta chains below, sequenced in a study of long-term antiretroviral therapy in people with HIV. The run of the v3.0 immunoSEQ assay was at survey level. Method: immunoSEQ multiplex PCR; TCRdb's copy keeps in-frame clones and lacks some. The sample has around 4,800 clones; 88% are singletons. Sequenced material: unsorted PBMCs, taken 1.3 years after starting antiretroviral therapy. The receptors shown here come from a woman aged 50 to 60 with HIV.

Only one count was recorded for this clone. The rearrangement links TRBV5-4 to TRBJ1-1; 10 bases map to TRBD1. Trimming took 4 bases from V and 4 from J; bases not matched to a gene: 13. Germline-derived CDR1 and CDR2 are SGHNT and YYREEE (reference sequence). The CDR3 is 17 amino acids. The chain's CDR3 is CASSPRQGARGSTEAFF. CDR3 nucleotide sequence: TGTGCCAGCAGCCCCAGACAGGGGGCTAGAGGGAGCACTGAAGCTTTCTTT.

The chain has TRBV9 and TRBJ2-3; 9 bases fit TRBD2. The V segment lost 5 bases and the J segment 7 bases; nucleotides outside the gene matches: 14. CDR3 size: 16 residues. Germline assignment: CDR1 SGDLS and CDR2 YYNGEE. The CDR3 is CASRIAGGGARNTQYF. The CDR3 DNA sequence: TGTGCCAGCAGGATCGCCGGCGGGGGGGCCAGGAATACGCAGTATTTT. The full variable domain, with the rest looked up from reference TRBV9 and TRBJ2-3, is DSGVTQTPKHLITATGQRVTLRCSPRSGDLSVYWYQQSLDQGLQFLIQYYNGEERAKGNILERFSAQQFPDLHSELNLSSLELGDSALYFCASRIAGGGARNTQYFGPGTRLTVL.

The rearrangement links TRBV6-5 to TRBJ2-3, with 9 bases identical to TRBD2. The CDR3 loop spans 15 amino acids. Germline CDR1 MNHEY, CDR2 SVGAGI. J gave up 6 bases and V 6 bases, and 10 bases lay outside the gene matches. The CDR3 region is CASRLGRGGGDTQYF. The CDR3 bases are TGTGCCAGCAGACTGGGGCGGGGGGGCGGGGATACGCAGTATTTT.

The chain combines TRBV6-5 with TRBJ1-3, with TRBD1 as a possible D gene (5 bases). V gave up 7 bases and J gave up 11 bases, with 21 bases separating them. Germline V gene lookup returns CDR1 MNHEY and CDR2 SVGAGI. This CDR3 spans 14 amino acids. DNA for the CDR3: TGTGCCAGCACACCCAGGACCCTCCGGGGCCCCATATATTTT. Translation gives CASTPRTLRGPIYF.

V usage is TRBV5-1 and J usage is TRBJ1-2; tentative D call: TRBD1 (5 bases). Trimming removed 0 bases from V and 7 bases from J, with 22 bases in between. CDR1 is SGHRS, CDR2 YFSETQ, per germline. This CDR3 spans 17 amino acids. CDR3 residues: CASSLASGVRASAGYTF. CDR3 nucleotide sequence: TGCGCCAGCAGCTTGGCCTCGGGAGTCAGGGCGTCCGCTGGCTACACCTTC.

The chain is built from TRBV6-5 and TRBJ1-1; D possibly corresponds to TRBD1 (5 bases). Germline loops: CDR1 MNHEY, CDR2 SVGAGI. The length of the CDR3 is 14 residues. V shed 4 bases and J shed 5 bases, with 14 bases lying between them. The DNA for the CDR3 is TGTGCCAGCAGTTCCCCGGGAGGGGTTACTGAAGCTTTCTTT. Its translation is CASSSPGGVTEAFF.

The chain links TRBV29-1 to TRBJ2-2, with D hard to call. V was trimmed by 5 bases and J by 1 base, leaving 11 bases between them. The V gene's germline CDR1 is SQVTM and CDR2 ANQGSEA. The CDR3 sequence is 14 residues long. CDR3 region: CSVHFGGNTGELFF. CDR3 DNA: TGCAGCGTTCACTTTGGCGGGAACACCGGGGAGCTGTTTTTT.

The chain has TRBV10-3 and TRBJ1-1; 8 bases fit TRBD1. Unmatched junction bases numbered 7, after V lost 3 bases and J lost 4 bases. The CDR3 runs to 15 residues. Germline V gene lookup returns CDR1 ENHRY and CDR2 SYGVKD. This chain's CDR3 is CAISDPQGATTEAFF. DNA for the CDR3: TGTGCCATCAGTGACCCGCAGGGGGCGACCACTGAAGCTTTCTTT.

This chain uses TRBV5-1 with TRBJ2-1; D uncertain. Germline assignment: CDR1 SGHRS and CDR2 YFSETQ. The V and J ends lost 4 bases and 2 bases respectively, with 10 bases between them. The CDR3 runs 14 residues. The CDR3 bases are TGCGCCAGCAGCGGCCGGCTGGCCTACAATGAGCAGTTCTTC. Amino acids: CASSGRLAYNEQFF.